This paragraph covers one T cell receptor (beta chain) sequence. The antigen is unknown. This record comes from a study of PD-1 blockade in mismatch repair-deficient tumors. Across the study: All were previously treated, progressing patients with about a dozen mismatch repair-deficient cancer types.

The method was immunoSEQ multiplex PCR; TCRdb's version includes in-frame clones alone and lacks a portion of them. The table records 100,000 to 150,000 clones, 85% to 90% of them present only once. Study-level results: After pembrolizumab, tumor-resident clones rose rapidly, then generally contracted before radiologic responses.

The receptor's source is an adult with mismatch repair-deficient cancer. Material: peripheral blood, obtained 44 weeks after starting pembrolizumab.

In nucleotides, the CDR3 is TGTGCCAGCAGCTTAGCCTGGAACCCCCAGCGGACCTACGAGCAGTACTTC. Its translation is CASSLAWNPQRTYEQYF. The chain links TRBV7-9 to TRBJ2-7, with D possibly matching TRBD2 (5 bases). V lost 0 bases and J 2 bases, leaving 17 bases between the germline ends. CDR3 length: 17 residues. CDR1 SEHNR and CDR2 FQNEAQ come from the germline V gene (reference sequence).